Below are 6 T cell receptor beta chains sequenced from a single sample in a study of regulatory T cells in long-lasting Graves disease (dated by TCRdb to the early 2020s). In the paper's terms, the time point label means: newly diagnosed GD, antithyroid drugs for less than 3 months. RNA was extracted from PBMCs in TRIzol for both TCR sequencing and RNA sequencing. Libraries came from multiplex PCR. The listed sequencing device is Illumina HiSeq 4000. TCR beta libraries were built with iRepertoire HTBI primers and Arm-PCR amplification of CDR3 regions. TCRdb reran the public reads through fastp at Q25 and MiXCR, keeping productive beta chains. Each record represents a unique CDR3 protein, reported with the most common genes and DNA among its rows. Across this sample there are about 430,000 distinct CDR3 sequences, with 15% seen only once. Over 7% of the sample is held by the ten biggest clonotypes.

These sequences were also reported in another study, on T cells in Graves' hyperthyroidism and ophthalmopathy.

The sequences come from peripheral blood mononuclear cells (PBMCs), collected at new diagnosis, from a patient treated with antithyroid drugs. These receptors were obtained from a woman between 40 and 55 years old with Graves disease. Donor details come from another sample of the same person, matched by shared clones.

This clonotype was observed a handful of times. This rearrangement joins TRBV12-5 to TRBJ2-7, with a tentative D call TRBD1 (5 bases). Germline lookup yields CDR1 LGHNT and CDR2 FRNRAP. This CDR3 has 15 amino acids. Trimming took off 1 base at V and 2 bases at J, with 12 bases between the two ends. In DNA, the CDR3 is TGTGCTAGTGGTTTGGGGGTAGGGGTGGCCTACGAGCAGTACTTC. This encodes CASGLGVGVAYEQYF.

In its sample, this clonotype was seen many times. J is TRBJ2-2 and V is TRBV24-1; 7 bases are a match to TRBD2. With V trimmed by 5 bases and J by 5 bases, 4 bases remained unmatched. The CDR3 consists of 14 residues. CDR1 is KGHDR and CDR2 is SFDVKD in the germline V gene. CDR3 sequence reads: CATSVSAGTGELFF. In nucleotides, the CDR3 is TGTGCCACCAGTGTCTCAGCGGGAACCGGGGAGCTGTTTTTT.

This clonotype was seen repeatedly, ten times or more. This rearrangement joins TRBV20-1 to TRBJ1-1, with D perhaps TRBD1 (6 bases). The CDR3 is 14 residues long. Germline loops: CDR1 DFQATT, CDR2 SNEGSKA (reference sequence). Trimming left V 3 bases short and J 0 bases short, with 11 bases between. The CDR3 protein is CSARGDTLNTEAFF. The CDR3 coding sequence is TGCAGTGCTAGGGGGGACACATTGAACACTGAAGCTTTCTTT.

This clonotype came up many times. This sequence joins TRBV5-1 and TRBJ2-2; D is possibly TRBD2 (6 bases). Germline CDR1 SGHRS, CDR2 YFSETQ. V was cut by 4 bases and J by 2 bases, with 12 bases left in between. The CDR3 contains 15 residues. The CDR3 nucleotides read TGCGCCAGCAGCGAACTAGCTGTAAACACCGGGGAGCTGTTTTTT. Its protein is CASSELAVNTGELFF.

As concerns this clonotype: This may arise from a read error, as a much more abundant clone is one base away. For the CDR3, the DNA is TGTGCCAGCAACGGACTAGCCGACAATGAGCAGTTCTTC. It codes for CASNGLADNEQFF. The rearrangement joins TRBV2 to TRBJ2-1; 8 bases align to TRBD2. CDR1 and CDR2 from the germline V gene are SNHLY and FYNNEI. Germline trimming cut 7 bases from V and 5 bases from J; bases unmatched to any gene: 4. This CDR3 is 13 amino acids long.

On this clonotype: A far larger clone is a single base away, which makes a read error likely. This rearrangement joins TRBV19 to TRBJ2-7, with 14 bases lining up with TRBD2. With V trimmed by 9 bases and J by 8 bases, 12 bases remained unmatched. The CDR3 contains 15 residues. Per germline, CDR1 LNHDA and CDR2 SQIVND (reference sequence). The CDR3 DNA sequence: TGTGCCAGCAGCCGTACCGGGACTAGCGGGAGTCAGCAGTACTTC. Encoded protein: CASSRTGTSGSQQYF.